What follows are 23 T cell receptor beta chains derived from one specimen sequenced in a study of beta chain features in type 1 diabetes. Every bit of the isolated RNA underwent reverse transcription, so sequencing read expressed TCRB transcripts. Here immunoSEQ multiplex PCR was the method, and the copy in TCRdb shows in-frame clones only, minus some. The data hold hundreds of thousands of clones, with 14% observed a single time. Sequenced: central memory CD4+ T cells from blood. All receptors come from a man aged 25 to 40 in good health.

The rearrangement uses TRBV7-3 and TRBJ2-1, with 12 bases lining up with TRBD2. In germline, CDR1 is SGHTA, CDR2 FQGTGA. The CDR3 consists of 19 residues. J gave up 6 bases and V 3 bases, and 15 bases lay outside the gene matches. As DNA, the CDR3 is TGTGCCAGCAGCTTGGACCCTGGATCTAGCGGGAGGGCCAGCAATGAGCAGTTCTTC. Protein: CASSLDPGSSGRASNEQFF.

This rearrangement joins TRBV6-1 to TRBJ1-5, with D tentatively TRBD1 (5 bases). Trimming stripped 0 bases from V and 4 bases from J, with 16 bases between. The CDR3 runs to 17 residues. The germline V gene has CDR1 MNHNS and CDR2 SASEGT. The CDR3: CASSEARGKIANQPQHF. The CDR3 DNA follows: TGTGCCAGCAGTGAAGCGCGGGGGAAGATAGCAAATCAGCCCCAGCATTTT.

This chain links TRBV7-7 with TRBJ2-5; 10 bases agree with TRBD2. The CDR3 consists of 16 residues. V trimming: 5 bases; J trimming: 5 bases; junction bases outside the gene matches: 11. CDR1 SSHAT and CDR2 FNYEAQ come from the germline V gene (reference sequence). In DNA, the CDR3 is TGTGCCAGCAGCCAAGGACGGAGCGGGAGGGTCGAGACCCAGTACTTC. Protein product: CASSQGRSGRVETQYF.

This clone came up a few times. The chain links TRBV7-9 to TRBJ1-3; TRBD1 aligns across 10 bases. J gave up 1 base and V 5 bases, and 2 bases lay outside the gene matches. The CDR3 sequence is 15 residues long. CDR1 is SEHNR and CDR2 is FQNEAQ in the germline V gene (reference sequence). CDR3 nucleotides: TGTGCCAGCAGCGTGGGACAGGGGTCTGGAAACACCATATATTTT. This translates into CASSVGQGSGNTIYF.

For the CDR3, the DNA is TGCGCCAGCAGCCCTTTTACCGGGACAGGGGATGGAGATACGCAGTATTTT. Its protein product is CASSPFTGTGDGDTQYF. The rearrangement links TRBV5-1 to TRBJ2-3; 10 positions match TRBD1. Germline CDR1 is SGHRS and CDR2 is YFSETQ. The CDR3 totals 17 residues. With V trimmed by 4 bases and J by 5 bases, 13 bases remained unmatched.

The rearrangement joins TRBV18 to TRBJ1-1, with D uncertain. CDR1 and CDR2 from the germline V gene are KGHSH and LQKENI. This CDR3 contains 13 residues. Trimming cost V 5 bases and J 0 bases, with 7 bases left between them. DNA of the CDR3: TGTGCCAGCTCAGCAGTGATGAACACTGAAGCTTTCTTT. Protein sequence: CASSAVMNTEAFF.

This chain uses TRBV7-2 with TRBJ2-5; TRBD2 aligns across 8 bases. Per germline, CDR1 SGHTA and CDR2 FQGNSA. This CDR3 is built from 15 residues. The V gene end was trimmed by 5 bases and the J gene end by 9 bases; junction bases not matched to a gene: 14. CDR3 residues: CASSPHTGMREAQYF. In nucleotides, the CDR3 is TGTGCCAGCAGCCCCCATACTGGGATGCGGGAGGCCCAGTACTTC.

The chain recombines TRBV27 with TRBJ2-5; 16 bases are shared with TRBD2. Germline assignment: CDR1 MNHEY and CDR2 SMNVEV (reference sequence). J was trimmed by 7 bases and V by 8 bases; bases with no gene match: 16. The CDR3 runs 18 residues. The CDR3 here is CASAPPGLAGGVSGTQYF. The CDR3, as DNA: TGTGCCAGCGCCCCTCCGGGACTAGCGGGGGGGGTGAGCGGGACCCAGTACTTC.

The V gene is TRBV5-1, the J gene TRBJ1-6; D unresolved. Trimming cost V 9 bases and J 0 bases, with 13 bases left between them. The germline gives CDR1 SGHRS, CDR2 YFSETQ. The CDR3 is 15 residues long. CDR3 sequence: CATPFISSYNSPLHF. The CDR3 DNA is TGCGCCACTCCCTTTATCAGCTCCTATAATTCACCCCTCCACTTT.

About this clone: This specimen includes other DNA sequences encoding the same CDR3. V is TRBV10-1 and J is TRBJ2-7, with D unclear. Germline V gives CDR1 WNHNN, CDR2 SYGVQD (reference sequence). The CDR3 has 13 amino acids. Trimming cost V 0 bases and J 1 base, with 4 bases left between them. This CDR3 is CASSESGSYEQYF. For the CDR3, the DNA is TGCGCCAGCAGTGAGTCGGGGTCCTACGAGCAGTACTTC.

The sample holds one count of this clone. The gene calls are TRBV29-1 and TRBJ2-2, with D unresolved. Germline V CDR1 and CDR2: SQVTM, ANQGSEA. Trimming pared 5 bases from V and 0 bases from J, leaving 7 bases between. The CDR3 is 13 amino acids. CDR3 DNA: TGCAGCGTTCGAATAACGAACACCGGGGAGCTGTTTTTT. Translated, it gives CSVRITNTGELFF.

This clone was counted between two and nine times. This chain connects TRBV7-9 to TRBJ2-5, with D perhaps assigned TRBD1 or TRBD2 (5 bases each). The CDR3 length is 11 residues. Trimming shortened V by 5 bases and J by 7 bases, and 8 bases separated the two germline ends. The V gene's germline CDR1 is SEHNR and CDR2 FQNEAQ (reference sequence). CDR3 amino acids: CASSRDVTQYF. The CDR3 DNA sequence: TGTGCCAGCAGCCGGGACGTGACCCAGTACTTC.

The chain joins TRBV5-1 to TRBJ1-2; D might be TRBD1 (5 bases). CDR3 length: 16 amino acids. Deletions cut 3 bases from V and 2 bases from J, with 17 bases between. Germline values: CDR1 SGHRS, CDR2 YFSETQ. CDR3 residues: CASSSTVDTGNYGYTF. The CDR3 nucleotides read TGCGCCAGCAGCTCAACCGTGGACACTGGAAACTATGGCTACACCTTC.

This clone was found a few times. The J gene is TRBJ2-1, the V gene TRBV15, with 9 bases aligning to TRBD1. Looked up from germline, CDR1 is LNHNV and CDR2 is YYDKDF (reference sequence). This CDR3 contains 16 residues. The trim removed 2 bases at V and 8 bases at J, leaving 10 bases unmatched. The CDR3 protein is CATSRNPRDRDDEQFF. As DNA, the CDR3 is TGTGCCACCAGCAGAAACCCGAGGGACAGGGACGATGAGCAGTTCTTC.

The gene calls are TRBV7-9 and TRBJ2-5; TRBD1 matches 7 bases. Per the germline V gene, CDR1 is SEHNR and CDR2 is FQNEAQ (reference sequence). The trim removed 5 bases at V and 5 bases at J, leaving 14 bases unmatched. This CDR3 spans 16 amino acids. In DNA, the CDR3 is TGTGCCAGCAGCCAGCGGACAGGTCAAAAGGGGGAGACCCAGTACTTC. This translates into CASSQRTGQKGETQYF.

The chain links TRBV2 to TRBJ2-7, with 10 bases aligning to TRBD2. The V gene's germline CDR1 is SNHLY and CDR2 FYNNEI. Germline trimming cut 0 bases from V and 1 base from J; bases unmatched to any gene: 6. The CDR3 runs to 17 residues. DNA for the CDR3: TGTGCCAGCAGTGAAGCGCTACTAGCGGGGATATCCTACGAGCAGTACTTC. Its protein product is CASSEALLAGISYEQYF.

This clone was seen many times. This same CDR3 is encoded by further DNA sequences in the sample. The chain employs TRBV5-4 and TRBJ2-5, with D maybe TRBD1 (5 bases). The CDR3 is 13 residues long. CDR1 is SGHNT and CDR2 is YYREEE in the germline V gene (reference sequence). V was pared by 0 bases and J by 5 bases, with 8 bases between. CDR3 loop: CASSLDPGETQYF. The CDR3 bases are TGTGCCAGCAGCTTGGACCCAGGGGAGACCCAGTACTTC.

The J gene is TRBJ2-1, the V gene TRBV28, with a weak D call TRBD1 (5 bases). V was shortened by 7 bases and J by 6 bases, with 16 bases between the two germline ends. This CDR3 contains 14 residues. Germline lookup yields CDR1 MDHEN and CDR2 SYDVKM. CDR3 in DNA: TGTGCCAGCAACCGTTTTGGGGCCTTCAATGAGCAGTTCTTC. Protein: CASNRFGAFNEQFF. Together with reference TRBV28 and TRBJ2-1, the CDR3 gives the full variable domain: DVKVTQSSRYLVKRTGEKVFLECVQDMDHENMFWYRQDPGLGLRLIYFSYDVKMKEKGDIPEGYSVSREKKERFSLILESASTNQTSMYLCASNRFGAFNEQFFGPGTRLTVL.

The sample holds a few counts of this clone. V gene TRBV28 combines with J gene TRBJ1-4; TRBD1 agrees at 8 bases. CDR1 is MDHEN and CDR2 is SYDVKM in the germline V gene. Germline trimming cut 8 bases from V and 6 bases from J; bases unmatched to any gene: 8. The CDR3 length is 14 residues. CDR3 residues: CASLTQGADEKLFF. CDR3 in DNA: TGTGCCAGCCTTACGCAGGGGGCCGATGAAAAACTGTTTTTT.

This clone was counted at least ten times. J is TRBJ2-7 and V is TRBV7-9; no clear D. This CDR3 is built from 14 residues. The germline CDR1 and CDR2 sequences are SEHNR and FQNEAQ (reference sequence). V was shortened by 5 bases and J by 4 bases, with 15 bases between the two germline ends. CDR3 in amino acids: CASSPVGGVYEQYF. In nucleotides, the CDR3 is TGTGCCAGCAGCCCAGTGGGTGGGGTGTACGAGCAGTACTTC.

This clone was seen a few times. This sequence joins TRBV11-1 and TRBJ2-7, with D possibly TRBD1 on 6 matching bases. The CDR3 has 13 amino acids. Germline CDR1 SGHAT, CDR2 FQDESV (reference sequence). V was pared by 5 bases and J by 6 bases, with 14 bases between. Here the CDR3 reads CASSPRGSGEQYV. In DNA form, the CDR3 reads TGTGCCAGCAGCCCCAGGGGTTCGGGCGAGCAGTACGTC.

This clone has only a few counts. The chain links TRBV2 to TRBJ1-4; TRBD1 might be the D (5 bases). The CDR3 length is 15 residues. V dropped 6 bases and J dropped 4 bases, with 15 bases sitting between them. Germline lookup yields CDR1 SNHLY and CDR2 FYNNEI. The CDR3 DNA sequence: TGTGCCAGCAGAAGATCCGGGACTAATAATGAAAAACTGTTTTTT. Encoded protein: CASRRSGTNNEKLFF.

V and J are TRBV7-9 and TRBJ1-2; the D is unclear. V was trimmed by 7 bases and J by 0 bases, leaving 15 bases between them. CDR3 length: 15 residues. Germline assignment: CDR1 SEHNR and CDR2 FQNEAQ (reference sequence). DNA of the CDR3: TGTGCCAGCACCGTAGAAGCGGCACCTAACTATGGCTACACCTTC. Protein product: CASTVEAAPNYGYTF.